The source of this T cell receptor beta chain is a study of blood T cell repertoires in COVID-19. At the level of the study: Samples representing acute and convalescent COVID-19 were sourced from the United States, Italy and Spain. T cells, B-cell-depleted T cells, or PBMCs supplied cDNA or gDNA.

The germline V gene has CDR1 MNHEY and CDR2 SVGAGI. The CDR3 has 15 residues. Trimming removed 4 bases from V and 6 bases from J, with 15 bases in between. Per the study methods: Reference gene primer amplification in the assay estimated nucleated cell counts. Here immunoSEQ multiplex PCR was the method, and the copy in TCRdb shows in-frame clones only, minus some. V and J calls plus clone size are reproduced from that table; the DNA served to infer D and trimming. The table lists 200,000 to 250,000 clones, 70% to 90% of them singletons. The clonotype originates from a woman under 30 who had recovered from COVID-19. The V and J genes are TRBV6-5 and TRBJ2-2; D is possibly TRBD2 (5 bases). The material sequenced was peripheral blood. CDR3 nucleotide sequence: TGTGCCAGCAGTTTCACTGAGGGCGATGCCGGGGAGCTGTTTTTT. It encodes CASSFTEGDAGELFF.